The sequence of this T cell receptor (beta chain) was determined in a study of response to subunit inactivated influenza vaccine. One entry per CDR3 protein results from TCRdb running MiXCR on the RT-PCR reads. The table shows 750,000 to 850,000 distinct CDR3 sequences, with approximately 18% occurring only once. Study-wide results and caveats: Every seasonal influenza vaccination brings in few new T cells, the authors suggested.

To note about this clonotype: Its target is not known.

The CDR3 consists of 17 residues. The germline V gene has CDR1 SGHRS and CDR2 YFSETQ. With 3 bases clipped from V and 0 bases from J, the junction kept 5 bases outside the gene matches. The specimen was PBMCs from blood, collected around 5 days after vaccination. The chain uses TRBV5-1 and TRBJ2-3, with TRBD2 matching over 12 bases. The receptor was derived from a man aged 50-59 years who received an inactivated influenza vaccine. CDR3 DNA sequence: TGCGCCAGCAGCTCAGGACTAGCGGGGACTAGCACAGATACGCAGTATTTT. Its translation: CASSSGLAGTSTDTQYF.